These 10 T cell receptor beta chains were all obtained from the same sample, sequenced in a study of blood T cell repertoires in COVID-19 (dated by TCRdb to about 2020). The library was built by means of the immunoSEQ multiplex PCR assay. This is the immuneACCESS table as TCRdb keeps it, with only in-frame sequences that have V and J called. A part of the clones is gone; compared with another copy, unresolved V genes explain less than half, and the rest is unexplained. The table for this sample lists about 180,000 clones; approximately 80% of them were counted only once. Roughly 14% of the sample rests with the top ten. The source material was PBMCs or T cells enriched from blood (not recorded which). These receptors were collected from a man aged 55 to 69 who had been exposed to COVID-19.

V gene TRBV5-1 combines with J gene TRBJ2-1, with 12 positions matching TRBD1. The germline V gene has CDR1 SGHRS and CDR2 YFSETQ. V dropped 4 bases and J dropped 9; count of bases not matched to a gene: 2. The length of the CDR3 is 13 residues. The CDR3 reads CASSGTGGGEQFF. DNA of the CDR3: TGCGCCAGCAGCGGGACAGGGGGCGGTGAGCAGTTCTTC.

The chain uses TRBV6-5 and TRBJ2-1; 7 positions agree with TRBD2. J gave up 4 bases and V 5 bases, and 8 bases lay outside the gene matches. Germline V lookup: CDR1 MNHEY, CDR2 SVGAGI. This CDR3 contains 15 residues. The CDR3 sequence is CASSTTPRGYNEQFF. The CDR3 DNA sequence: TGTGCCAGCAGTACGACGCCGCGGGGGTACAATGAGCAGTTCTTC.

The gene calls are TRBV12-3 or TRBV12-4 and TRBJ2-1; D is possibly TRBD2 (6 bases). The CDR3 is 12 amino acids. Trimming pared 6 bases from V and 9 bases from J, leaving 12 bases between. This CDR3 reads CASSSGVGEQFF. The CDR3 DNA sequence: TGTGCCAGCAGCTCGGGGGTCGGTGAGCAGTTCTTC.

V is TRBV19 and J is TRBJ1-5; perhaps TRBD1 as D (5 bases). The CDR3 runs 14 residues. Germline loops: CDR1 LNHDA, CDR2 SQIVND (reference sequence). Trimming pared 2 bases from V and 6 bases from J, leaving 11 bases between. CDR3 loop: CASSITGGSQPQHF. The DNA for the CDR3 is TGTGCCAGTAGTATAACGGGGGGGAGTCAGCCCCAGCATTTT.

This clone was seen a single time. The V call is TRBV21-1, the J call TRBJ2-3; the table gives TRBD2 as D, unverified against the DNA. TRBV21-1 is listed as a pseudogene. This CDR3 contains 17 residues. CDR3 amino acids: CASSLVAGIPRLDTQYF. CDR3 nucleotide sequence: TGTGCCAGCAGTTTAGTGGCGGGGATCCCCCGGTTGGATACGCAGTATTTT.

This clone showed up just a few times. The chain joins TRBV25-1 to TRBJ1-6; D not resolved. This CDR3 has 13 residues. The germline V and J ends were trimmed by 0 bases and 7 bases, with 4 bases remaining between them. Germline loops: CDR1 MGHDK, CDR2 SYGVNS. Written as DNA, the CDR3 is TGTGCCAGCAGTGAATACAGGAATTCACCCCTCCACTTT. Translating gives CASSEYRNSPLHF.

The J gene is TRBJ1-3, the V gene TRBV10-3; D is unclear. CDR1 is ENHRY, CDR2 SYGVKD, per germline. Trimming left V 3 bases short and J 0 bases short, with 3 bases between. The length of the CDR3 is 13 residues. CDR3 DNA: TGTGCCATCAGTGAACTCTCTGGAAACACCATATATTTT. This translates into CAISELSGNTIYF.

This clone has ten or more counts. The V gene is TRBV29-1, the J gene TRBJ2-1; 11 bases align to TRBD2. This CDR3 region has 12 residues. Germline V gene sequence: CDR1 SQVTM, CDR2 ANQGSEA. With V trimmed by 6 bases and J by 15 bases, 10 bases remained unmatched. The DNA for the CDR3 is TGCAGCGTAGCCACTAGCGGGAGTCAGGGGTTCTTC. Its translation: CSVATSGSQGFF.

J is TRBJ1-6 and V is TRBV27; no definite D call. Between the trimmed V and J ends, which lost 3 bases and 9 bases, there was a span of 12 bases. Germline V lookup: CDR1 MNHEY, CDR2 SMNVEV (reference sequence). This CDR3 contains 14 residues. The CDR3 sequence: CASSFLQYGSPLHF. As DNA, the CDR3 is TGTGCCAGCAGTTTTTTACAGTACGGTTCACCCCTCCACTTT.

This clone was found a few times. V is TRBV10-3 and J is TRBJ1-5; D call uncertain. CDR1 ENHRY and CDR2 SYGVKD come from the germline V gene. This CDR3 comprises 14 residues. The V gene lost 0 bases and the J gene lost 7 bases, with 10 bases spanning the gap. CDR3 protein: CAISESSAGQPQHF. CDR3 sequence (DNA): TGTGCCATCAGTGAGTCGTCGGCGGGGCAGCCCCAGCATTTT.